Listed below are T cell receptor beta chains from one sample, sequenced in a study of T-cell reconstitution after alpha-beta-depleted transplantation in children. TCRdb redid the calling of the PCR reads with MiXCR, one entry per CDR3 protein. The table includes 640,000 or so distinct CDR3 sequences, around 17% detected once. This sample comprised PBMCs from the stem cell graft donor, obtained from the stem cell graft. The source of these receptors is a human donor who donated a stem cell graft to a child with acute myeloid leukemia. Both conserved end residues are part of each CDR3. A D gene is named only where the DNA matches it firmly. Clone size is stated in some rows and not others, as once, few, many or a class when expanded.

d_call: -
j_call: TRBJ1-2
clone_size: -
v_call: TRBV6-5
cdr3_aa: CASSYGGGGYTF
cdr3_nt: TGTGCCAGCAGTTACGGGGGTGGCGGCTACACCTTC

d_call: -
j_call: TRBJ1-5
clone_size: -
v_call: TRBV21-1
cdr3_aa: CASSKADQGGRQPQHF
cdr3_nt: TGTGCCAGCAGCAAAGCGGATCAGGGAGGGAGGCAGCCCCAGCATTTT

d_call: -
j_call: TRBJ2-3
clone_size: many
v_call: TRBV27
cdr3_aa: CASSLMGSDTQYF
cdr3_nt: TGTGCCAGCAGTTTAATGGGTTCGGATACGCAGTATTTT

d_call: -
j_call: TRBJ1-1
clone_size: few
v_call: TRBV5-1
cdr3_aa: CASSLTGIAMNTEAFF
cdr3_nt: TGCGCCAGCAGCTTGACAGGGATTGCCATGAACACTGAAGCTTTCTTT

d_call: -
j_call: TRBJ2-7
clone_size: many
v_call: TRBV20-1
cdr3_aa: CSARDRRDPRRSYEQYF
cdr3_nt: TGCAGTGCTAGAGATCGAAGGGACCCAAGGAGATCCTACGAGCAGTACTTC

d_call: -
j_call: TRBJ2-5
clone_size: many
v_call: TRBV12-3/TRBV12-4
cdr3_aa: CASTLEGAQETQYF
cdr3_nt: TGTGCCAGCACCCTGGAGGGGGCCCAAGAGACCCAGTACTTC

d_call: -
j_call: TRBJ2-2
clone_size: few
v_call: TRBV7-3
cdr3_aa: CASSPQTLGGELFF
cdr3_nt: TGTGCCAGCAGCCCCCAGACACTGGGGGGGGAGCTGTTTTTT

d_call: TRBD1
j_call: TRBJ2-4
clone_size: few
v_call: TRBV9
cdr3_aa: CASSTPTEGDRGFKNIQYF
cdr3_nt: TGTGCCAGCAGCACCCCAACCGAGGGGGACAGGGGTTTCAAAAACATTCAGTACTTC

d_call: -
j_call: TRBJ2-5
clone_size: few
v_call: TRBV5-5
cdr3_aa: CASSLEQGWETQYF
cdr3_nt: TGTGCCAGCAGCTTGGAGCAGGGCTGGGAGACCCAGTACTTC

d_call: -
j_call: TRBJ2-1
clone_size: -
v_call: TRBV7-2
cdr3_aa: CASSWVLDNEQFF
cdr3_nt: TGTGCCAGCAGCTGGGTTCTGGACAATGAGCAGTTCTTC

d_call: -
j_call: TRBJ2-3
clone_size: -
v_call: TRBV27
cdr3_aa: CASSWLAPDTDTQYF
cdr3_nt: TGTGCCAGCAGCTGGCTGGCGCCTGACACAGATACGCAGTATTTT